This record concerns one T cell receptor beta chain sequence. No cognate antigen has been identified for it. Base qualities are not recorded, but no much larger clone differs from it by a single base. This sample was included in a study of T cells in Graves' hyperthyroidism and ophthalmopathy (dated by TCRdb to about 2019). Broadly, across the study: Peripheral blood samples were taken at initial diagnosis, before any treatment was given. TCR V-J signatures able to tell the groups apart were searched for in a discovery cohort of 100 or so patients, of whom more than 40 had Graves' ophthalmopathy and around 56 had stable Graves' hyperthyroidism. Prospective prediction of ophthalmopathy was tested in an independent validation cohort consisting of 18 to 20 hyperthyroidism patients and over 15 patients who later progressed to ophthalmopathy. The 100 or so discovery patients were randomly divided into training and test sets at a 7:3 ratio. The study also compared thyroid tissue and blood T-cell repertoires from a handful of Graves' hyperthyroidism patients. Once sampling was done, hyperthyroidism patients were given methimazole at a starting dose of 30 mg daily, whereas ophthalmopathy patients were given high-dose intravenous methylprednisolone. The paper describes TCR Vbeta CDR3 sequencing of around 130 peripheral blood samples, made up of 43 ophthalmopathy patients, roughly 80 hyperthyroidism patients and roughly 17 progressor patients.

Stable Graves' hyperthyroidism was defined as the absence of progression to ophthalmopathy over 18 months of follow-up. The hyperthyroidism patients were between 18 and 65 years old and newly diagnosed, with a disease duration of less than 2 months. Patients with uncontrolled infections, other autoimmune diseases, pregnancy or lactation were excluded. Diagnoses were based on clinical symptoms, serum thyroxine and TRAb, thyroid ultrasound and orbital computed tomography. PBMCs were separated from approximately 10 ml of fresh peripheral blood using Ficoll-Paque density gradient centrifugation. Total RNA was extracted using Trizol reagent, and RNA quality was assessed on an Agilent 2100 Bioanalyzer. TCR beta CDR3 regions were amplified from RNA transcripts. A first-round RT-PCR of the TCR CDR3 used the HTBI primer set with the Qiagen OneStep RT-PCR kit. A second multiplex PCR round built the libraries, followed by size selection and purification. Paired-end sequencing of the libraries was performed with 100 bp reads on an Illumina HiSeq2000. The study's processing was this. SOAPnuke was used to process the raw data, with reads discarded if the reads contained adapters or uncalled bases, had a mean Phred below 15, or lacked an exact constant-primer or identifier match. High-quality paired reads were merged with COPE v1.2.5, and unique nucleotide sequences were defined as clonotypes. MiTCR v1.1 was used to align clonotypes to the IMGT TRBV, TRBD and TRBJ reference segments. The analysis included only V-J combinations with a frequency above 0.0001, which together covered more than 98% of the repertoires. The TCS score was defined as F50 (clonal expansion) divided by E x V (chaos), with BLOSUM62-based TCRdist calculated between CDR3 peptides within each V-J. Welch's t-statistics and random forest reduced just over 500 V-J features to roughly 13, which were used in a naive Bayes classifier (R e1071). TCRdb handled the public reads itself, with Q25 trimming in fastp and clone calling in MiXCR, and kept productive beta chains. A single entry per CDR3 protein holds the most common genes and DNA from its merged rows. In this record, the V and J calls reflect TCRdb's handling and not the investigators' own analysis. The sample table records approximately 520,000 distinct CDR3 sequences; about a fifth of these occur just once. Approximately 26% of the sample is held by the ten biggest clonotypes.

Overall results and qualifications from the work: Ophthalmopathy was separated from stable hyperthyroidism by a 13 V-J signature model, with approximately 89% sensitivity and approximately 81% specificity obtained in cross-validation and 80%/75% obtained in testing. Most expanded thyroid clonotypes (frequency above 0.001) were also detected in blood, a finding suggesting that blood repertoires may reflect thyroid immune responses. No statistical method was used to set the sample size in advance, and investigators knew the group allocation. In validation, progression to ophthalmopathy was predicted by the model with nearly 71% sensitivity and nearly 75% specificity, a median of roughly 6.4 months before onset.

For CDR1 and CDR2, the germline V gene (reference sequence) lists LGHDT and YNNKEL. Counted from cysteine to phenylalanine, this CDR3 has 16 amino acids. The DNA shown is the 48-base CDR3, in frame from base 1. From V the trimming removes 0 bases and from J it removes 1 base, while the gene matches leave 3 bases of the junction unaccounted for. This clonotype was obtained from a man aged 18-30 years with Graves' hyperthyroidism. Sequencing was performed on blood. In this chain, TRBV3-1 is recombined with TRBJ1-2; 9 bases in between match TRBD1. The nucleotide sequence is TGTGCCAGCAGCCAAGAAACAGGGGGCCTTAACTATGGCTACACCTTC. This is translated as CASSQETGGLNYGYTF.